Below, one T cell receptor beta chain is given with its context. Other DNA sequences in the sample encode the same CDR3. Method: immunoSEQ multiplex PCR; TCRdb's copy keeps in-frame clones and lacks some. The sample yields about 260,000 clones, 86% seen once. This entry belongs to a study of blood T cell repertoires in COVID-19. Across the study: Donors in the United States, Italy and Spain gave samples during acute or convalescent COVID-19.

V gave up 0 bases and J gave up 3 bases, with 7 bases separating them. CDR3 length: 14 amino acids. The germline CDR1 and CDR2 sequences are SGHRS and YFSETQ. Sequenced material: peripheral blood. This sequence originates from a man aged 35 to 55 with active or convalescent COVID-19. The rearrangement uses TRBV5-1 and TRBJ1-3, with D maybe TRBD1 (5 bases). The CDR3 bases are TGCGCCAGCAGCTTGGCAGGGTATGGAAACACCATATATTTT. It translates to CASSLAGYGNTIYF.